The clone carrying this TCR beta chain showed up just once. The antigen is undetermined. The CDR3 has 15 residues. Trimming shortened V by 5 bases and J by 1 base, and 14 bases separated the two germline ends. Germline loops: CDR1 LGHNT, CDR2 FRNRAP. Assay used: immunoSEQ multiplex PCR; TCRdb lists only in-frame clones, some missing. Seen here are under 200,000 clones, approximately 89% observed once, and the top ten hold about 4.2%. These data are taken from a study of T cell responses to AZD1222 COVID-19 vaccine. Whole-study findings and limits: Most donors were white British and more were female, and clonal diversity was possibly underestimated.

The V gene is TRBV12-5, the J gene TRBJ1-2; possible D gene TRBD1, 6 bases. The sample consisted of peripheral blood, taken on day 0 of AZD1222 vaccination. The sequence was collected from an adult in good health. The CDR3 region has the DNA TGTGCTAGTGGTGCTGGAGGGGGGGGTAACTATGGCTACACCTTC. Translated, it gives CASGAGGGGNYGYTF.